Included here is one TCR beta chain sequence, with context. Its matching antigen is unknown. The sample originates from a study of shared clonotypes between healthy human individuals. Study-wide results and limits: Clonotype sharing among donors, it was expected, would be affected by sequencing depth. Generation probability values for non-shared clonotypes were lower than those for clonotypes shared by all four donors.

Here immunoSEQ multiplex PCR was the method, and the copy in TCRdb shows in-frame clones only, minus some. The sample has approximately 2.3 million clones; approximately 95% are singletons. J lost 13 bases, V lost 6 bases, and 8 bases had no gene match. This CDR3 region has 12 residues. Germline-derived CDR1 and CDR2 are MNHEY and SVGAGI. Source material: naive CD4+ T cells from PBMCs. Subset meaning: CD45RA+ positively selected. The receptor comes from a man aged 18 to 35 in good health. Some clones in this sample may be carry-over from other donors' samples. The gene calls are TRBV6-5 and TRBJ2-1; TRBD2 aligns across 8 bases. CDR3 loop: CASRVASGLQFF. CDR3 coding DNA: TGTGCCAGCAGAGTGGCTAGCGGGTTACAGTTCTTC.